These 27 T cell receptor beta chains originate from one sample sequenced in a study of blood T cell repertoires in COVID-19. Sequenced by immunoSEQ multiplex PCR; TCRdb stores in-frame clones only, minus some. The sample shows around 180,000 clones, roughly nine tenths of them seen only once. The sample was peripheral blood. The receptors derive from a man between 65 and 85 years old with active or convalescent COVID-19.

The chain carries TRBV9 and TRBJ2-3, with D unclear. Trimming stripped 0 bases from V and 1 base from J, with 9 bases between. Germline values: CDR1 SGDLS, CDR2 YYNGEE. The CDR3 covers 15 residues. CDR3: CASSVAPQGTDTQYF. The CDR3 region has the DNA TGTGCCAGCAGCGTAGCTCCGCAGGGCACAGATACGCAGTATTTT.

This chain links TRBV28 with TRBJ2-1, with D perhaps TRBD1 (6 bases). The V gene lost 4 bases and the J gene lost 0 bases, with 10 bases spanning the gap. Per germline, CDR1 MDHEN and CDR2 SYDVKM. This CDR3 has 15 residues. CDR3 amino acids: CASSSSQGSYNEQFF. DNA of the CDR3: TGTGCCAGCAGTTCCTCACAGGGCTCCTACAATGAGCAGTTCTTC.

The V and J genes are TRBV4-3 and TRBJ1-2, with no clear D. Trimming stripped 4 bases from V and 4 bases from J, with 13 bases between. Germline V gene data show CDR1 as LGHNA and CDR2 as YSLEER. CDR3 length equals 14 residues. CDR3 in amino acids: CASSPYGEGYGYTF. The CDR3 DNA reads TGCGCCAGCAGCCCCTACGGGGAGGGCTATGGCTACACCTTC.

This sequence joins TRBV4-1 and TRBJ2-5; D remains unclear. The V gene's germline CDR1 is MGHRA and CDR2 YSYEKL. V was trimmed by 1 base and J by 7 bases, leaving 13 bases between them. The CDR3 is 14 amino acids. This CDR3 is CASSQGLIPGTQYF. Written as DNA, the CDR3 is TGCGCCAGCAGCCAAGGTTTGATTCCAGGGACCCAGTACTTC.

V and J are TRBV19 and TRBJ2-7; no reliable D call. V was pared by 3 bases and J by 4 bases, with 10 bases between. This CDR3 contains 13 residues. Germline lookup yields CDR1 LNHDA and CDR2 SQIVND (reference sequence). This CDR3 is CASSIARDYEQYF. CDR3 coding DNA: TGTGCCAGTAGTATCGCCCGAGATTACGAGCAGTACTTC.

This chain links TRBV12-2 with TRBJ1-1. TRBV12-2 represents a pseudogene. The CDR3 sequence is 12 residues long. CDR3 DNA: TGTGCAAGTCGCTTACGGGGTAATGAAGCTTTCTTT. Its protein product is CASRLRGNEAFF.

This chain links TRBV7-2 with TRBJ2-1; D not certain. Germline CDR1 is SGHTA and CDR2 is FQGNSA. The CDR3 runs 14 residues. Trimming shortened V by 2 bases and J by 8 bases, and 13 bases separated the two germline ends. CDR3 region: CASSLILTVDEQFF. The CDR3 nucleotides read TGTGCCAGCAGCTTAATTCTCACAGTGGATGAGCAGTTCTTC. Full variable domain (remainder filled in from reference TRBV7-2 and TRBJ2-1): GAGVSQSPSNKVTEKGKDVELRCDPISGHTALYWYRQSLGQGLEFLIYFQGNSAPDKSGLPSDRFSAERTGGSVSTLTIQRTQQEDSAVYLCASSLILTVDEQFFGPGTRLTVL.

This clone was seen just once. The V gene is TRBV19, the J gene TRBJ2-7; 10 bases are shared with TRBD2. The junction had 4 bases not matched to a gene; V was cut back by 5 bases and J by 3 bases. The CDR3 covers 14 residues. In germline, CDR1 is LNHDA, CDR2 SQIVND (reference sequence). The CDR3 sequence is CASSASGSYYEQYF. CDR3 coding DNA: TGTGCCAGTAGTGCTAGCGGGAGCTACTACGAGCAGTACTTC.

The chain combines TRBV18 with TRBJ1-2, with a possible D match to TRBD1 (6 bases). In germline, CDR1 is KGHSH, CDR2 LQKENI. V lost 2 bases and J lost 4, with 29 bases in between. This CDR3 is 20 amino acids long. In DNA form, the CDR3 reads TGTGCCAGCTCACCAAAGTTCCTGACCCCCGGGACACGGGCCTCCTATGGCTACACCTTC. It is translated as CASSPKFLTPGTRASYGYTF.

This sequence joins TRBV9 and TRBJ1-6; 8 nucleotides agree with TRBD1. CDR1 and CDR2 from the germline V gene are SGDLS and YYNGEE. V was pared by 4 bases and J by 9 bases, with 6 bases of the junction left unmatched. This CDR3 contains 14 residues. The chain's CDR3 is CASSKSQGGSPLHF. For the CDR3, the DNA is TGTGCCAGCAGCAAATCACAGGGGGGTTCACCCCTCCACTTT.

This sequence joins TRBV5-4 and TRBJ1-1; 8 nucleotides agree with TRBD1. The length of the CDR3 is 15 residues. Unmatched junction bases numbered 5, after V lost 4 bases and J lost 0 bases. CDR1 is SGHNT and CDR2 is YYREEE in the germline V gene (reference sequence). The CDR3 protein is CASSLRDRMNTEAFF. CDR3 sequence (DNA): TGTGCCAGCAGCCTACGGGACAGGATGAACACTGAAGCTTTCTTT.

The V gene is TRBV5-1, the J gene TRBJ2-7, with 10 bases fitting TRBD2. Germline lookup yields CDR1 SGHRS and CDR2 YFSETQ. CDR3 size: 17 residues. V gave up 0 bases and J gave up 5 bases; unmatched junction bases: 11. CDR3 protein: CASSLALAGVEPHEQYF. The CDR3, as DNA: TGCGCCAGCAGCTTGGCCCTAGCGGGGGTTGAGCCCCACGAGCAGTACTTC.

The V and J genes are TRBV29-1 and TRBJ2-7; 8 bases fit TRBD1. CDR3 size: 13 residues. V gave up 7 bases and J gave up 1 base; unmatched junction bases: 6. The germline gives CDR1 SQVTM, CDR2 ANQGSEA. The DNA of the CDR3 is TGCAGCGCCGGAAGACAGGGGTCCTACGAGCAGTACTTC. Translated, it gives CSAGRQGSYEQYF.

The chain's CDR3 is CASTNGGSDNTQYF. Written as DNA, the CDR3 is TGCGCCAGCACCAATGGCGGGAGTGACAATACGCAGTATTTT. The chain carries TRBV5-1 and TRBJ2-3, with TRBD2 matching 7 bases. The CDR3 loop spans 14 amino acids. Trimming at V came to 6 bases and at J to 7 bases, leaving 11 bases not matched to a gene. Germline V gene lookup returns CDR1 SGHRS and CDR2 YFSETQ.

The chain carries TRBV14 and TRBJ1-6; D not certain. Trimming stripped 0 bases from V and 7 bases from J, with 7 bases between. CDR1 and CDR2 (germline): SGHDN, FVKESK. The CDR3 length is 14 residues. The CDR3 reads CASSQETRNSPLHF. The CDR3 nucleotides read TGTGCCAGCAGCCAAGAAACAAGAAATTCACCCCTCCACTTT.

The chain joins TRBV5-1 to TRBJ1-4; no reliable D call. This CDR3 has 15 residues. Between the trimmed V and J ends, which lost 1 base and 5 bases, there was a span of 12 bases. Germline V gene data show CDR1 as SGHRS and CDR2 as YFSETQ. The CDR3 here is CASSLIGRENEKLFF. Written as DNA, the CDR3 is TGCGCCAGCAGCTTGATTGGGAGGGAGAATGAAAAACTGTTTTTT.

The chain has TRBV28 and TRBJ2-5, with 9 bases fitting TRBD2. The CDR3 covers 15 residues. The V and J ends lost 4 bases and 0 bases, in that order; junction bases with no gene match: 3. Germline V gene sequence: CDR1 MDHEN, CDR2 SYDVKM. CDR3 residues: CASSSTSGYQETQYF. The DNA for the CDR3 is TGTGCCAGCAGTTCCACTAGCGGGTACCAAGAGACCCAGTACTTC.

V and J are TRBV2 and TRBJ2-3; D remains unclear. The CDR3 has 14 residues. Germline values: CDR1 SNHLY, CDR2 FYNNEI. Trimming shortened V by 7 bases and J by 2 bases, and 13 bases separated the two germline ends. The CDR3 is CASKGRLDTDTQYF. The CDR3 region has the DNA TGTGCCAGCAAAGGCAGGCTTGACACAGATACGCAGTATTTT.

The V and J genes are TRBV11-3 and TRBJ2-2; 9 bases are shared with TRBD2. Trimming at V came to 1 base and at J to 0 bases, leaving 6 bases not matched to a gene. The CDR3 covers 18 residues. The germline V gene has CDR1 SGHNT and CDR2 YENEEA. CDR3 sequence: CASSLGAIAGANTGELFF. In DNA form, the CDR3 reads TGTGCCAGCAGCTTAGGGGCCATAGCGGGGGCGAACACCGGGGAGCTGTTTTTT.

V and J are TRBV6-5 and TRBJ1-3; the D gene is possibly TRBD1 (6 bases). Germline-derived CDR1 and CDR2 are MNHEY and SVGAGI. V was cut by 6 bases and J by 0 bases, with 12 bases left in between. The CDR3 consists of 15 residues. CDR3 sequence: CASRNRVPSGNTIYF. The CDR3 region has the DNA TGTGCCAGCAGGAACAGGGTCCCCTCTGGAAACACCATATATTTT.

The V call is TRBV19, the J call TRBJ2-2; D is possibly TRBD2 (6 bases). The V and J ends lost 5 bases and 3 bases respectively, with 16 bases between them. In germline, CDR1 is LNHDA, CDR2 SQIVND (reference sequence). CDR3 size: 16 residues. In DNA, the CDR3 is TGTGCCAGTAGTCCGGGACGGGGGAGGTACACCGGGGAGCTGTTTTTT. Its translation: CASSPGRGRYTGELFF.

V and J are TRBV12-3 or TRBV12-4 and TRBJ2-7, with TRBD2 identical over 10 bases. V shed 5 bases and J 3 bases; nucleotides not matched to a gene: 1. The CDR3 is 13 residues long. CDR3 sequence (DNA): TGTGCCAGCAGTCGGACTAGCGGCTACGAGCAGTACTTC. It codes for CASSRTSGYEQYF.

This sequence joins TRBV7-2 and TRBJ2-3, with a weak D call TRBD2 (6 bases). The CDR3 length is 16 residues. CDR1 and CDR2 (germline): SGHTA, FQGNSA. Trimming shortened V by 1 base and J by 2 bases, and 13 bases separated the two germline ends. The CDR3 loop is CASSLGGRGNTDTQYF. For the CDR3, the DNA is TGTGCCAGCAGCTTAGGAGGGCGGGGAAACACAGATACGCAGTATTTT. Using reference TRBV7-2 and TRBJ2-3 for the parts outside the CDR3, the full variable domain is GAGVSQSPSNKVTEKGKDVELRCDPISGHTALYWYRQSLGQGLEFLIYFQGNSAPDKSGLPSDRFSAERTGGSVSTLTIQRTQQEDSAVYLCASSLGGRGNTDTQYFGPGTRLTVL.

The rearrangement uses TRBV19 and TRBJ2-1; 9 nucleotides line up with TRBD2. CDR1 and CDR2 from the germline V gene are LNHDA and SQIVND (reference sequence). CDR3 length: 16 amino acids. The ends lost 1 base at V and 2 bases at J; junction bases unmatched: 3. The CDR3: CASSIASGIPYNEQFF. Written as DNA, the CDR3 is TGTGCCAGTAGTATAGCTAGCGGGATCCCCTACAATGAGCAGTTCTTC.

This chain connects TRBV6-1 to TRBJ2-3, with 10 bases lining up with TRBD2. Trimming removed 2 bases from V and 6 bases from J; junction bases left unmatched: 5. Germline loops: CDR1 MNHNS, CDR2 SASEGT. This CDR3 has 15 residues. The CDR3: CASSESSGGGDTQYF. The CDR3 DNA reads TGTGCCAGCAGTGAATCTAGCGGGGGAGGGGATACGCAGTATTTT.

This chain joins TRBV30 and TRBJ1-4; D is unclear. From germline, CDR1 is GTSNPN and CDR2 SVGIG (reference sequence). This CDR3 has 11 residues. V lost 5 bases, J lost 8 bases, and 9 bases lay in between. CDR3 sequence (DNA): TGTGCCTGGCAGGAGGACGAAAAACTGTTTTTT. As protein: CAWQEDEKLFF.

V is TRBV7-2 and J is TRBJ1-5; D unresolved. The V end was cut by 1 base, the J end by 0 bases, with 7 bases between. The length of the CDR3 is 15 residues. CDR1 and CDR2 from the germline V gene are SGHTA and FQGNSA. The CDR3 is CASSLVSGSNQPQHF. The CDR3 bases are TGTGCCAGCAGCTTAGTTAGCGGTAGCAATCAGCCCCAGCATTTT.